This T cell receptor (beta chain) was retrieved from a study of human T cells and chemical hapten exposure. This clonotype was found many times. MiXCR, applied by TCRdb to the RACE reads, yields one record per CDR3 protein. The table records about 65,000 distinct CDR3 sequences, approximately 6.2% of them present only once. Per germline, CDR1 SGHAT and CDR2 FQNNGV. The CDR3 sequence is 14 residues long. V was pared by 4 bases and J by 5 bases, with 14 bases between. Time point reported: healthy volunteer bleed at 6 weeks. The starting material, unfractionated whole blood, was used for total RNA extraction.

The source material was whole blood. The receptor comes from a female donor in good health. Some clones in this sample may be carry-over from other donors' samples. This chain links TRBV11-2 with TRBJ1-1; weak D call: TRBD1 (5 bases). The CDR3 protein is CASSSLTAQTEAFF. In DNA form, the CDR3 reads TGTGCCAGCAGCTCCCTGACAGCTCAGACTGAAGCTTTCTTT.